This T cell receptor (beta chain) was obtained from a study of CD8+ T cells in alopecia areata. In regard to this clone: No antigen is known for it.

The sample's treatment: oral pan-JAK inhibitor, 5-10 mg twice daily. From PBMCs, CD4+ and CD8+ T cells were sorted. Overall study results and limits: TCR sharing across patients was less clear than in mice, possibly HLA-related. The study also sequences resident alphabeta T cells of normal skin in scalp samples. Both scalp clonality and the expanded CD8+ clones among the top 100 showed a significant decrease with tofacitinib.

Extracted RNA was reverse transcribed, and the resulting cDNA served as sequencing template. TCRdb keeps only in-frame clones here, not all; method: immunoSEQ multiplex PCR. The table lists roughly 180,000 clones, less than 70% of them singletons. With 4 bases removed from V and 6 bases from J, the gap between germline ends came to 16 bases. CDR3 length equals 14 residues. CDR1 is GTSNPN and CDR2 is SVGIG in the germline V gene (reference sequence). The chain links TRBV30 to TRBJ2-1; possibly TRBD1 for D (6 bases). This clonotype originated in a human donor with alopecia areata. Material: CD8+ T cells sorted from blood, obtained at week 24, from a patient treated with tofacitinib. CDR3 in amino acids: CAWTMGAGANEQFF. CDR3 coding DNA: TGTGCCTGGACGATGGGGGCAGGGGCCAATGAGCAGTTCTTC.